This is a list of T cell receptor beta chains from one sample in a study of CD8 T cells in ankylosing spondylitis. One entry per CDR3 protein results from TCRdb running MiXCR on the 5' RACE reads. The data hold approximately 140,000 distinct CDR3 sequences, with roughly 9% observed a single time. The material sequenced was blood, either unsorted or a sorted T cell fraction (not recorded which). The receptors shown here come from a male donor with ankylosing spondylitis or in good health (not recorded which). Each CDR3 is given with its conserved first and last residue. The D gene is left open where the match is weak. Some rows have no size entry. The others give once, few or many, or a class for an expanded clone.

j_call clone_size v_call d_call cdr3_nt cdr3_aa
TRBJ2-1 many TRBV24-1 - TGTGCCACCAGTGATTGGGTAGGGAACAATGAGCAGTTCTTC CATSDWVGNNEQFF
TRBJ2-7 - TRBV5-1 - TGCGCCAGCAGCTCCGAACAGGGAGTTGACTACGAGCAGTACTTC CASSSEQGVDYEQYF
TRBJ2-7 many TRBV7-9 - TGTGCCAGCAGCTTATGGGGGCCCTCCGACGAGCAGTACTTC CASSLWGPSDEQYF
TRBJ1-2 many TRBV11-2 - TGTGCCAGCAGCTTAGATCTAGGGGCGTCTAGGGAGAGGGGCTACACCTTC CASSLDLGASRERGYTF
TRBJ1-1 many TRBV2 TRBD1 TGTGCCAGCAGGGAGGGGGACAGGGTGAACACTGAAGCTTTCTTT CASREGDRVNTEAFF
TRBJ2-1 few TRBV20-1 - TGCAGTGCTAGGGCAGACAATGAGCAGTTCTTC CSARADNEQFF
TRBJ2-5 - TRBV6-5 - TGTGCCACCTTAATTGGGGAGACCCAGTACTTC CATLIGETQYF
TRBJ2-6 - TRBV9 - TGTGCCAAGACAGACTCTGGGGCCAACGTCCTGACTTTC CAKTDSGANVLTF
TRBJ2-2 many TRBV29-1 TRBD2 TGCAGCGCGGGGACTAGCGGAAGCACCGGGGAGCTGTTTTTT CSAGTSGSTGELFF
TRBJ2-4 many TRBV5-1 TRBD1 TGCGCCAGCAGCACCCGACAGGGAGCCAAAAACATTCAGTACTTC CASSTRQGAKNIQYF
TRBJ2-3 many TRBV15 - TGTGCCACCAGCAGAGACTCGAGTAAGCACACAGATACGCAGTATTTT CATSRDSSKHTDTQYF
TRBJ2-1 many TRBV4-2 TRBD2 TGTGCCAGCAGCCCTTGGGGAAAGTTACGCGGGAGGGCCTTCCAGTCCTACAATGAGCAGTTCTTC CASSPWGKLRGRAFQSYNEQFF
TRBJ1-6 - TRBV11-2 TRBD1 TGTGCCAGCAGCTTAACCCCGGACAGGTTGACCAATTCACCCCTCCACTTT CASSLTPDRLTNSPLHF
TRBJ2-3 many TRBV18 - TGTGCCAGCTCACCACCTGATGTGGTGGATACGCAGTATTTT CASSPPDVVDTQYF
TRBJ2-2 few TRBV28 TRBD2 TGTGCCAGCAGTCCGGGACTAGGCGCCGGGGAGCTGTTTTTT CASSPGLGAGELFF
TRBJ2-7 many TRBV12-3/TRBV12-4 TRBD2 TGTGCCAGCAGGCGGGAGAGCTACGAGCAGTACTTC CASRRESYEQYF
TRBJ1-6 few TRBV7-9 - TGTGCCAGCAGCTTAACTTCACAGAAATTTAATTCACCCCTCCACTTT CASSLTSQKFNSPLHF
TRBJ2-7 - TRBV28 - TGTGCCAGCAGTCCCGGACGGAGCTCCTACGAGCAGTACTTC CASSPGRSSYEQYF
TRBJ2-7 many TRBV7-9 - TGTGCCAGCAGCTTAGCGCTGACAGACGAGCAGTACTTC CASSLALTDEQYF
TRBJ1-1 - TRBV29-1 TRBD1 TGCAGCGTTGAGGTGACCGGGACAGAGAACACTGAAGCTTTCTTT CSVEVTGTENTEAFF
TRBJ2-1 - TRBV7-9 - TGTGCCAGCAGCTCCTCTACTAGTTGGGATGAGCAGTTCTTC CASSSSTSWDEQFF
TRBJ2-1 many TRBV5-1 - TGCGCCAGCAGCTTAGGACTCTTTGGTGAGCAGTTCTTC CASSLGLFGEQFF
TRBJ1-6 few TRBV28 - TGTGCCAGCAGTTTGGTAGGGTATAATTCACCCCTCCACTTT CASSLVGYNSPLHF
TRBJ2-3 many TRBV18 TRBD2 TGTGCCAGCTCACGGACTAGCGGGATGACAGATACGCAGTATTTT CASSRTSGMTDTQYF
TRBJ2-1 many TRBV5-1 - TGCGCCAGCAGCCGCCCGTTCTTC CASSRPFF
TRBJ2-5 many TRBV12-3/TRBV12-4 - TGTGCCAGCAGTTTCTTGGAGGGTTATTTTGGCAAAGAGACCCAGTACTTC CASSFLEGYFGKETQYF
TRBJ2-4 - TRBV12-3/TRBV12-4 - TGTGCCAGTCGCCTAGCCAAAAACATTCAGTACTTC CASRLAKNIQYF
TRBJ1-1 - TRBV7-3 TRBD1 TGTGCCAGCAGCTCCGGGACAGGGGGCGCGGTAGCTTTCTTT CASSSGTGGAVAFF
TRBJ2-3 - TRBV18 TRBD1 TGTGCCAGCTCTGAGGGACAGCGAAGCACAGATACGCAGTATTTT CASSEGQRSTDTQYF
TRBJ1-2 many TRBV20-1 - TGCAGTGCTAGAGATCGTGGGACAACTGGCTACACCTTC CSARDRGTTGYTF
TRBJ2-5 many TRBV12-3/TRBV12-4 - TGTGCCAGCAGCACCGGGACCATCAACCAGGAGACCCAGTACTTC CASSTGTINQETQYF
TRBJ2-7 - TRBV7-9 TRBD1 TGTGCCAGCAGCTTAGGGGACAGTGGGCCCTACGAGCAGTACTTC CASSLGDSGPYEQYF
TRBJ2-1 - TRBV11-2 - TGTGCCAGCAGCTTTAGCAACAATGAGCAGTTCTTC CASSFSNNEQFF
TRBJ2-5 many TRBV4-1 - TGCGCCAGCAGTCTTGGAACAGGGTACGAAGAGACCCAGTACTTC CASSLGTGYEETQYF
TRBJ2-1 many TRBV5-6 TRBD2 TGTGCCAGCAGCTTGCAGGCTAGCGGGAGGGCCTACAATGAGCAGTTCTTC CASSLQASGRAYNEQFF
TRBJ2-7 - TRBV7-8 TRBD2 TGTGCCAGCAGCTTAGTAGGTTTTAGCGGGAGATCCTACGAGCAGTACTTC CASSLVGFSGRSYEQYF
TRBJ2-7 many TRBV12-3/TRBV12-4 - TGTGCCAGCAGTCCCCCGGGACTTTACGAGCAGTACTTC CASSPPGLYEQYF
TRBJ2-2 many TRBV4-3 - TGCGCCAGCAGCCAAGTCGGGGTGAACACCGGGGAGCTGTTTTTT CASSQVGVNTGELFF
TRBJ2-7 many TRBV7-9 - TGTGCCAGCAGCTTAGCAGGGGCCGAGCAGTACTTC CASSLAGAEQYF
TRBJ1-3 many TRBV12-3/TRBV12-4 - TGTGCCAGCAGCTTCAGGGGTTCTGGAAACACCATATATTTT CASSFRGSGNTIYF
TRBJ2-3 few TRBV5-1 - TGCGCCAGCAGCTCCCGTGGGGGTCGGACCACAGATACGCAGTATTTT CASSSRGGRTTDTQYF
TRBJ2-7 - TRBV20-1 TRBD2 TGCAGTGCTCTAGCGGGAGTGTACCACGAGCAGTACTTC CSALAGVYHEQYF
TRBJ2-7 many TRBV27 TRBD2 TGTGCCAGCAGAGGGACTAGCGGGAGAGGGTCCTACGAGCAGTACTTC CASRGTSGRGSYEQYF
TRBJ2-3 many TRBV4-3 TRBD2 TGCGCCAGCAGCCGGAGAAAAGCGGGAGGGCACACAGATACGCAGTATTTT CASSRRKAGGHTDTQYF
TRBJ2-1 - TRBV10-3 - TGTGCCATCAGTGACCTCGGATTAGCGAACGGGCAGTTCTTC CAISDLGLANGQFF
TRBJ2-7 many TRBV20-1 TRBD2 TGCAGTGCTGGGGGGACTAGCGGCTACTCCTACGAGCAGTACTTC CSAGGTSGYSYEQYF
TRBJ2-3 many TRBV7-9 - TGTGCCAGCAGCCTAGGCGACACTAGCACAGATACGCAGTATTTT CASSLGDTSTDTQYF
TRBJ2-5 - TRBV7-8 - TGTGCCAGCAGCTTAGGTATCCAGTACTTC CASSLGIQYF
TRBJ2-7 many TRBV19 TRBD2 TGTGCCAGTAGCTGGGCTAGCGGGAGTAGCGACGAGCAGTACTTC CASSWASGSSDEQYF
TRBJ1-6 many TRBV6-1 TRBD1 TGTGCCAGCAGAGACGACAGGGGCAATTCACCCCTCCACTTT CASRDDRGNSPLHF